This TCR beta chain emerged from a study of OX40 agonist ivuxolimab in advanced cancers. General study points: Relative to CD4+ cells, CD8+ T cells on average had more expanded clones.

The CDR3 consists of 15 residues. The germline V gene has CDR1 SGDLS and CDR2 YYNGEE. Trimming took off 0 bases at V and 4 bases at J, with 10 bases between the two ends. The repertoire was sequenced with immunoSEQ multiplex PCR; TCRdb's copy has only in-frame clones and lacks some. The data contain 6,000 to 9,000 clones, 65% to 75% of them seen just once; the ten biggest clones take up roughly 25%. On this clone: Its antigen remains unknown.

Exclusion of a patient followed from autoimmune disease history or systemic immunosuppression. The source was CD4+ or CD8+ T cells sorted from blood, collected in a trial of the OX40 agonist ivuxolimab. The receptor was isolated from an adult with an advanced solid tumor such as melanoma, head and neck, liver or kidney cancer. This chain connects TRBV9 to TRBJ2-2; a possible D gene is TRBD2 (6 bases). CDR3 nucleotide sequence: TGTGCCAGCAGCGTAGAGACGGGAGCCACCGGGGAGCTGTTTTTT. As protein: CASSVETGATGELFF.